This T cell receptor (beta chain) was retrieved from a study of somatic mutations in cytotoxic T cells in rheumatoid arthritis. The study's findings and limits: A single CD8+ clone exceeded 20% of CD8+ cells in 8 of 65 patients. Rheumatoid arthritis patients showed slight TRBV07 underrepresentation, unadjusted for multiple comparisons. Between rheumatoid arthritis patients and age-matched healthy controls, CD8+ T-cell clonality showed no significant difference.

Blood donors with median age 56 years (range about 20-75), 55% female, served as healthy controls. The protocol was immunoSEQ multiplex PCR, while the TCRdb copy is restricted to in-frame clones and leaves out a portion. The sample yields under 7,500 clones, approximately 72% seen once. V was cut by 0 bases and J by 2 bases, with 8 bases left in between. Germline V gene sequence: CDR1 ENHRY, CDR2 SYGVKD. The CDR3 is 14 amino acids. Concerning this clone: The antigen is not known. Other DNA sequences in the same sample also yield this CDR3.

This TCR came from a woman aged 55-70 years in good health. This chain connects TRBV10-3 to TRBJ2-7; D may be TRBD1 (5 bases). Sequenced: CD8+ T cells sorted from blood. The CDR3 nucleotides read TGTGCCATCAGTGAGTCCTCAGGGCCCTACGAGCAGTACTTC. It is translated as CAISESSGPYEQYF.